Described below is a single T cell receptor beta chain sequence and its context. There is no known antigen for this receptor. It has no much larger one-base neighbor in the sample; base qualities were not kept. The data were obtained in a study of blood T cell repertoires in COVID-19 (dated by TCRdb to 2019 to 2021). For the wider study: Samples covering the acute and convalescent phases of COVID-19 were provided by collaborators in the United States, Italy and Spain. Deeply sampled blood TCRbeta repertoires from subjects exposed to, actively infected with, or recovered from COVID-19 were included in the dataset. The material from the prospective study consisted of cDNA or gDNA derived from T cells, B-cell-depleted T cells, or PBMCs. Where available, HLA class I and class II types were taken from metadata supplied by the sample provider and were not determined by assay-based typing. Sample metadata almost always included a de-identified subject ID, COVID-19 status, age in years and sex. The repertoires were made available in a free public database intended to serve as a resource for research on the immune response to SARS-CoV-2. Samples came from the ongoing ImmuneRACE study (first 160 participants) plus 1,254 subjects from 6 global collaborators.

The germline V end is reduced by 4 bases and the J end by 6 bases; junction bases left unmatched: 11. Its CDR3 holds 16 amino acids, cysteine through phenylalanine. Only the CDR3 DNA stays, 48 bases, in frame from base 1. Per the germline V gene, SGHDT is the CDR1 and YYEEEE is the CDR2. TCRbeta CDR3 regions were amplified from genomic DNA by means of the immunoSEQ Assay, a bias-controlled multiplex PCR. Regarding the original processing steps: Nucleated cell counts per sample were estimated from amplification of reference gene primers within the assay. Sequence reads were collapsed and filtered to measure the absolute abundance of every unique TCRbeta CDR3 rearrangement. For each sample, productive Simpson clonality was calculated as the square root of Simpson's diversity index across productive rearrangements. TCRdb retrieved this table from immuneACCESS and kept in-frame rearrangements only. Not all clones are present; in checked studies, unresolved V genes account for under half, and no reason is known for the remainder. That table is the source of V, J and clone size, and D and trimming were worked out from the DNA. Recorded for this sample are about 170,000 clones; approximately 84% of them occurred a single time. The top ten constitute approximately 22% of the sample.

Paper-wide results and their limitations: The amount of clinical and demographic metadata varied by source and participant and was provided uncurated.

Collaborating institutions collected whole blood in K2EDTA tubes following their own protocols. For TCRbeta analysis, collaborators shipped samples in one of three forms: frozen whole blood, isolated PBMCs, or DNA extracted from either of those sample types. The chain joins TRBV5-6 to TRBJ2-4, with 9 bases matching TRBD2. The source of this sequence is a woman of 80 years or more with acute or convalescent COVID-19. Sequenced material: peripheral blood. CDR3 loop: CASSRGPSGKGNIQYF. The DNA sequence reads TGTGCCAGCAGCCGGGGGCCTAGCGGGAAGGGAAACATTCAGTACTTC. With the portions outside the CDR3 filled from the reference TRBV5-6 and TRBJ2-4 genes, the complete variable region becomes DAGVTQSPTHLIKTRGQQVTLRCSPKSGHDTVSWYQQALGQGPQFIFQYYEEEERQRGNFPDRFSGHQFPNYSSELNVNALLLGDSALYLCASSRGPSGKGNIQYFGAGTRLSVL.